The 27 T cell receptor beta chains presented below share a single source sample, sequenced in a study of blood T cells in healthy people across ages. Then a second PCR, running roughly 7 to 11 cycles, was carried out with a sample-barcoded 5' primer and a J-beta primer mix. TCRdb re-called the 5' RACE reads with MiXCR, one entry per CDR3 protein. This table has around 650,000 distinct CDR3 sequences, about 30% appearing once. The sequencing sample was made of blood. The receptors derive from a woman of 80 years or more in good health.

This clonotype was detected many times. This chain uses TRBV4-1 with TRBJ2-7, with D uncertain. Per the germline V gene, CDR1 is MGHRA and CDR2 is YSYEKL. CDR3 size: 14 residues. Trimming took off 1 base at V and 3 bases at J, with 10 bases between the two ends. CDR3 residues: CASSQGSWNYEQYF. CDR3 sequence (DNA): TGCGCCAGCAGCCAAGGGTCGTGGAACTACGAGCAGTACTTC.

This clonotype was counted at least ten times. The genes are TRBV5-1 and TRBJ2-1; D gene uncertain. Germline V gives CDR1 SGHRS, CDR2 YFSETQ. Trimming took 0 bases from V and 8 from J, leaving 6 bases between them. The CDR3 has 12 residues. DNA of the CDR3: TGCGCCAGCAGCTTGGTTCTTGATGAGCAGTTCTTC. Protein: CASSLVLDEQFF.

V gene TRBV15 combines with J gene TRBJ2-1, with D possibly being TRBD2 (6 bases). CDR1 and CDR2 (germline): LNHNV, YYDKDF (reference sequence). The V end was cut by 7 bases, the J end by 1 base, with 11 bases between. The CDR3 totals 14 residues. DNA for the CDR3: TGTGCCACCAACCGGGCGGGGTCCTACAATGAGCAGTTCTTC. Its protein is CATNRAGSYNEQFF.

This clonotype was found many times. This may be a read error, as it is one base from a much larger clone. The V gene is TRBV5-1, the J gene TRBJ2-5; D gene uncertain. V gave up 4 bases and J gave up 11 bases, with 18 bases separating them. This CDR3 has 13 amino acids. Germline lookup yields CDR1 SGHRS and CDR2 YFSETQ. CDR3 protein: CASSRGAQNEQYF. CDR3 bases: TGCGCCAGCAGCCGAGGAGCCCAGAATGAGCAGTACTTC.

On this clonotype itself: A read error is possible here, since a much larger clone lies one base away. This sequence joins TRBV24-1 and TRBJ2-1, with 8 bases identical to TRBD2. CDR1 is KGHDR and CDR2 is SFDVKD in the germline V gene. The CDR3 extends over 16 amino acids. The V segment lost 3 bases and the J segment 8 bases; nucleotides outside the gene matches: 11. In nucleotides, the CDR3 is TGTGCCACCAGTGATCGCTGGACGGGGGGGCTTGATGAGCAGTTCTTC. Its translation is CATSDRWTGGLDEQFF.

The CDR3 loop reads CASSVAGTAHNEQFF. DNA of the CDR3: TGTGCCAGCAGCGTAGCTGGGACCGCCCACAATGAGCAGTTCTTC. The V and J genes are TRBV9 and TRBJ2-1, with D perhaps assigned TRBD1 or TRBD2 (5 bases each). The V and J ends lost 0 bases and 5 bases respectively, with 12 bases between them. CDR3 length equals 15 residues. Germline V gene lookup returns CDR1 SGDLS and CDR2 YYNGEE.

The table lists this clonotype with many counts. The J gene is TRBJ2-5, the V gene TRBV12-3 or TRBV12-4; 7 bases agree with TRBD1. Trimming cost V 5 bases and J 5 bases; bases outside gene matches: 8. This CDR3 is built from 14 residues. The CDR3 is CASSRQGGGETQYF. As DNA, the CDR3 is TGTGCCAGCAGTCGACAGGGTGGCGGGGAGACCCAGTACTTC.

This chain links TRBV5-1 with TRBJ2-1; D is perhaps TRBD1 or TRBD2 (6 bases each). Looked up from germline, CDR1 is SGHRS and CDR2 is YFSETQ. The CDR3 has 15 amino acids. The V gene lost 5 bases and the J gene lost 0 bases, with 12 bases spanning the gap. Written as DNA, the CDR3 is TGCGCCAGCAGAGGGGGACTGAGCTCCTACAATGAGCAGTTCTTC. Its protein is CASRGGLSSYNEQFF. The complete variable domain, with remaining parts taken from reference TRBV5-1 and TRBJ2-1, reads KAGVTQTPRYLIKTRGQQVTLSCSPISGHRSVSWYQQTPGQGLQFLFEYFSETQRNKGNFPGRFSGRQFSNSRSEMNVSTLELGDSALYLCASRGGLSSYNEQFFGPGTRLTVL.

This clonotype was seen many times. This chain joins TRBV2 and TRBJ2-5, with 7 positions matching TRBD1. V gave up 6 bases and J gave up 1 base; unmatched junction bases: 5. This CDR3 is built from 14 residues. CDR1 is SNHLY and CDR2 is FYNNEI in the germline V gene. The CDR3 sequence: CASRKTGTQETQYF. The CDR3 DNA follows: TGTGCCAGCAGGAAGACAGGGACCCAAGAGACCCAGTACTTC.

This sequence joins TRBV12-3 or TRBV12-4 and TRBJ2-3, with 8 bases identical to TRBD2. The CDR3 has 15 residues. With 3 bases clipped from V and 4 bases from J, the junction kept 6 bases outside the gene matches. CDR3 nucleotide sequence: TGTGCCAGCAGTTTTTCGGGGGGGACGGCAGATACGCAGTATTTT. This codes for CASSFSGGTADTQYF.

This clonotype was detected a few times. The chain has TRBV5-1 and TRBJ1-2; 8 nucleotides align to TRBD1. After removal of 4 bases from V and 4 bases from J, the junction contained 6 bases not matched to a gene. This CDR3 is built from 14 residues. Germline CDR1 and CDR2: SGHRS and YFSETQ. The chain's CDR3 is CASSTETGAYGYTF. DNA of the CDR3: TGCGCCAGCAGCACTGAGACAGGGGCCTATGGCTACACCTTC.

This clonotype was detected many times. The chain combines TRBV7-9 with TRBJ1-4, with D perhaps TRBD1 (5 bases). V lost 5 bases and J lost 5, with 12 bases in between. The length of the CDR3 is 14 residues. The germline V gene encodes CDR1 SEHNR and CDR2 FQNEAQ (reference sequence). Here the CDR3 reads CASSLQGSNEKLFF. DNA of the CDR3: TGTGCCAGCAGCCTCCAGGGATCAAATGAAAAACTGTTTTTT.

About this clonotype itself: It may be a read error: a sequence one base away is much more abundant. This chain joins TRBV5-1 and TRBJ2-1, with 9 bases lining up with TRBD2. The J call may not be correct, given that the DNA end is closer to TRBJ2-7. The CDR3 runs 16 residues. The germline V gene encodes CDR1 SGHRS and CDR2 YFSETQ. The CDR3 DNA follows: TGCGCCAGCAGCATCTTAGCGGGGGACTCCTACAATGAGCAGTACTTC. It is translated as CASSILAGDSYNEQYF.

This clonotype has ten or more counts. V is TRBV10-3 and J is TRBJ1-5; possible D gene TRBD1, 5 bases. CDR1 is ENHRY and CDR2 is SYGVKD in the germline V gene. This CDR3 is 15 amino acids long. With 3 bases removed from V and 0 bases from J, the gap between germline ends came to 9 bases. The CDR3 is CAISDGGVSNQPQHF. CDR3 nucleotide sequence: TGTGCCATCAGTGACGGGGGAGTTAGCAATCAGCCCCAGCATTTT.

This clonotype came up many times. This chain links TRBV28 with TRBJ2-5, with a possible D match to TRBD2 (6 bases). The V and J ends lost 1 base and 5 bases respectively, with 11 bases between them. CDR1 and CDR2 (germline): MDHEN, SYDVKM. CDR3 size: 14 residues. DNA of the CDR3: TGTGCCAGCAGTTTATCCGCAGGGAGGGAGACCCAGTACTTC. This sequence encodes CASSLSAGRETQYF. Based on the CDR3 plus reference TRBV28 and TRBJ2-5, the full variable domain is DVKVTQSSRYLVKRTGEKVFLECVQDMDHENMFWYRQDPGLGLRLIYFSYDVKMKEKGDIPEGYSVSREKKERFSLILESASTNQTSMYLCASSLSAGRETQYFGPGTRLLVL.

This clonotype has ten or more counts. This rearrangement joins TRBV7-9 to TRBJ2-3; D is uncertain. CDR3 size: 12 residues. CDR1 is SEHNR and CDR2 is FQNEAQ in the germline V gene (reference sequence). The V end lost 5 bases, the J end lost 6 bases, and 9 bases lay between the germline ends. In DNA, the CDR3 is TGTGCCAGCAGCCCCATTCGGGATACGCAGTATTTT. Protein product: CASSPIRDTQYF.

The count of this clonotype is one. This may arise from a read error, as a much more abundant clone is one base away. The J gene is TRBJ2-3, the V gene TRBV5-1; D is perhaps TRBD1 or TRBD2 (5 bases each). This CDR3 contains 15 residues. From germline, CDR1 is SGHRS and CDR2 YFSETQ. The V and J ends lost 0 bases and 6 bases respectively, with 14 bases between them. Here the CDR3 reads CASSLAGADWDTQYF. CDR3 sequence (DNA): TGCGCCAGCAGCTTGGCCGGGGCCGACTGGGATACGCAGTATTTT.

The chain carries TRBV20-1 and TRBJ2-5; 13 bases fit TRBD2. The length of the CDR3 is 15 residues. J was trimmed by 1 base and V by 5 bases; bases with no gene match: 4. Germline CDR1 and CDR2: DFQATT and SNEGSKA (reference sequence). CDR3 DNA sequence: TGCAGTGCTTGGACTAGCGGGAGAGGCCAAGAGACCCAGTACTTC. This encodes CSAWTSGRGQETQYF.

CDR3 bases: TGCGCCAGCAGCCAAGGGGGGGCCCGGACTACCCGACAGTATTTT. Translating it yields CASSQGGARTTRQYF. The rearrangement joins TRBV4-3 to TRBJ2-3, with D perhaps assigned TRBD1 or TRBD2 (6 bases each). The V gene's germline CDR1 is LGHNA and CDR2 YSLEER. This CDR3 has 15 residues. V lost 1 base and J 12 bases, leaving 20 bases between the germline ends.

This clonotype came up many times. The gene calls are TRBV7-3 and TRBJ2-5, with 11 bases identical to TRBD2. V lost 0 bases, J lost 4 bases, and 1 base stayed unmatched. From germline, CDR1 is SGHTA and CDR2 FQGTGA. The length of the CDR3 is 15 residues. DNA for the CDR3: TGTGCCAGCAGCTTAACGGGGACTAGCGGAGAGACCCAGTACTTC. Translating gives CASSLTGTSGETQYF.

This clonotype was found many times. The V gene is TRBV7-2, the J gene TRBJ2-3; possibly TRBD2 for D (6 bases). Germline V gene data show CDR1 as SGHTA and CDR2 as FQGNSA. V was pared by 3 bases and J by 2 bases, with 21 bases between. The CDR3 is 18 residues long. The CDR3 loop is CASSFISSPGGITDTQYF. CDR3 coding DNA: TGTGCCAGCAGCTTTATCAGTAGCCCCGGGGGAATCACAGATACGCAGTATTTT.

The chain employs TRBV12-3 or TRBV12-4 and TRBJ2-5; 8 bases are a match to TRBD1. V was clipped by 4 bases and J by 11 bases; unmatched bases: 18. This CDR3 spans 16 amino acids. The DNA for the CDR3 is TGTGCCAGCAGTTCGCGACTACAGGGGGGAGGCAATGAGCAGTACTTC. The encoded protein is CASSSRLQGGGNEQYF.

This chain connects TRBV6-2 or TRBV6-3 to TRBJ1-5; 12 bases are shared with TRBD1. Per the germline V gene, CDR1 is MNHEY and CDR2 is SVGEGT. This CDR3 has 20 amino acids. The trim removed 10 bases at V and 4 bases at J, leaving 23 bases unmatched. The CDR3 bases are TGTGCCACCCGAAATGCCCAGCCGGGACAGGGGGCTCGGGGGAATCAGCCCCAGCATTTT. This gives the protein CATRNAQPGQGARGNQPQHF.

The gene calls are TRBV7-2 and TRBJ2-1, with D uncertain. CDR3 length: 13 amino acids. Trimming stripped 0 bases from V and 5 bases from J, with 5 bases between. The germline CDR1 and CDR2 sequences are SGHTA and FQGNSA. CDR3 sequence reads: CASSLASDNEQFF. Here the CDR3 DNA reads TGTGCCAGCAGCTTAGCGAGTGACAATGAGCAGTTCTTC.

This clonotype was observed a handful of times. The DNA for the CDR3 is TGCAGCGCGATCGATTACTCCGGGACTAGCGGGGGATGGGAGACCCAGTACTTC. This sequence encodes CSAIDYSGTSGGWETQYF. This chain links TRBV20-1 with TRBJ2-5; 14 bases align to TRBD2. In germline, CDR1 is DFQATT, CDR2 SNEGSKA (reference sequence). This CDR3 has 18 amino acids.

As regards this clonotype: At one of its ends the junction is not consistent with the germline gene, which may arise from a read error. V and J are TRBV28 and TRBJ2-3, with D unclear. CDR1 MDHEN and CDR2 SYDVKM come from the germline V gene. The CDR3 extends over 14 amino acids. DNA for the CDR3: TGTGCCAGTAGTTTAGGTGATTTGGAAGGTACGCAGTATTTT. The encoded protein is CASSLGDLEGTQYF.

Details on this clonotype: This may come from a read error, since a much larger clone is one base off. The V gene is TRBV7-9, the J gene TRBJ2-1; D unresolved. The CDR3 extends over 12 amino acids. Germline assignment: CDR1 SEHNR and CDR2 FQNEAQ (reference sequence). This CDR3 is CSSSLNPNEQFF. In nucleotides, the CDR3 is TGTTCCAGCAGCTTAAACCCGAATGAGCAGTTCTTC.